The T cell receptor beta chain described here comes from a study of cytomegalovirus exposure and HLA in healthy donors. Primers for the PCR totalled 60 Vbeta and 13 Jbeta. Produced via immunoSEQ multiplex PCR; TCRdb's table is partial and in-frame only. Here the sample spans some 150,000 clones, 70% to 85% being singletons. Overall study findings and caveats: According to the study, roughly 160 TCR beta chains were cytomegalovirus-associated.

With respect to this clone: The antigen is not known.

Trimming removed 6 bases at V and 2 bases at J, with 15 bases between. The CDR3 is made up of 15 amino acids. Germline values: CDR1 MDHEN, CDR2 SYDVKM. V and J are TRBV28 and TRBJ2-3, with D possibly TRBD1 on 6 matching bases. The clonotype originates from a male donor in good health and CMV-seronegative. Sequenced input: PBMCs. The CDR3 DNA sequence: TGTGCCAGCAGCCCAGGGGCGAATCCCACAGATACGCAGTATTTT. Its translation is CASSPGANPTDTQYF. Complete variable domain (other parts from reference TRBV28 and TRBJ2-3): DVKVTQSSRYLVKRTGEKVFLECVQDMDHENMFWYRQDPGLGLRLIYFSYDVKMKEKGDIPEGYSVSREKKERFSLILESASTNQTSMYLCASSPGANPTDTQYFGPGTRLTVL.